This T cell receptor beta chain was captured by sequencing in a study of graft-versus-host responses after intestinal transplantation. Study in general: The whole recipient group had anti-thymocyte globulin induction followed by tacrolimus and steroids for roughly three years.

CDR1 and CDR2 from the germline V gene are MNHNY and SVGAGI (reference sequence). V was trimmed by 8 bases and J by 8 bases, leaving 7 bases between them. The CDR3 length is 10 residues. Using immunoSEQ multiplex PCR, the repertoire was profiled, and TCRdb retains in-frame clones only, with some absent. The table records approximately 70,000 clones, 80% to 90% of them present only once. General observations from the study: GvH clones surfaced in recipient marrow, some emerging earlier in ileum or blood. Where graft-donor T cell macrochimerism was present, patients had high graft-versus-host to host-versus-graft clonal ratios in allografts.

With regard to this clone: Its antigen is as yet unknown.

This material consisted of unstimulated CD8+ T cells sorted from spleen or lymph node cells, taken before intestinal transplant. This sequence originates from a human donor who received an intestinal transplant. The chain combines TRBV6-6 with TRBJ2-1, with D uncertain. CDR3 sequence: CASLGDEQFF. For the CDR3, the DNA is TGTGCCAGCCTCGGAGATGAGCAGTTCTTC.